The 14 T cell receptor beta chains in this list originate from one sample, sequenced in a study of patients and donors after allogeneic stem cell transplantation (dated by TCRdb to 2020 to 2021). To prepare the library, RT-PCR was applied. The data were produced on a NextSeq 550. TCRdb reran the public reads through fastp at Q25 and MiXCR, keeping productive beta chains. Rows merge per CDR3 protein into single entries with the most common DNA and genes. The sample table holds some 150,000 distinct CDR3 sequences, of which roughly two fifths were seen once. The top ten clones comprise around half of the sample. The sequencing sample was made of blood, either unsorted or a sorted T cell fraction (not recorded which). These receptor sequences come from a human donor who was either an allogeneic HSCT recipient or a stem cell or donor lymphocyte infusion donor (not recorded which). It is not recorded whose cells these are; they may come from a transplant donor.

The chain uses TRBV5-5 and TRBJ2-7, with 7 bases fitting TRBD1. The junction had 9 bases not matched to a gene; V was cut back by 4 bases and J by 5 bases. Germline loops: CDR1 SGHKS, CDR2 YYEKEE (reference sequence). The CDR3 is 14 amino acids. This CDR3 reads CASSRRQGINEQYF. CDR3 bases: TGTGCCAGCAGCCGCCGACAGGGAATAAACGAGCAGTACTTC.

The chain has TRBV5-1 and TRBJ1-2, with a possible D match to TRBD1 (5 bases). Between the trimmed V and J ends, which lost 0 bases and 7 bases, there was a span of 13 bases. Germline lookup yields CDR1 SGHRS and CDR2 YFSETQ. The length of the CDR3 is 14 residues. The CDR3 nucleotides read TGCGCCAGCAGCTTGGCCGGAGACAGATTTGGCTACACCTTC. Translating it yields CASSLAGDRFGYTF.

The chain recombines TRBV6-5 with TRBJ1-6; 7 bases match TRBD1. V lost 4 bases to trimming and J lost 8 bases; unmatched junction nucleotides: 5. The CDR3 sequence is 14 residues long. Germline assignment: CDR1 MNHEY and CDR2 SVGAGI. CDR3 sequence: CASSSGTAYSPLHF. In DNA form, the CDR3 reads TGTGCCAGCAGTTCCGGGACAGCCTATTCACCCCTCCACTTT.

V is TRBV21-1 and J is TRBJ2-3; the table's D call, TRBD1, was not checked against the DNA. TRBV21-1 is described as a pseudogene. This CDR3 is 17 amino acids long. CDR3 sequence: CASSKCPVGPVADTQYF. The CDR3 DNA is TGTGCCAGCAGCAAATGTCCCGTCGGACCGGTGGCAGATACGCAGTATTTT.

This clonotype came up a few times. As DNA, the CDR3 is TGCAGTGCTAGAGATCTGAGACAACGGTTCGAAGGGGGGGCTTTCTTT. It specifies CSARDLRQRFEGGAFF. V usage is TRBV20-1 and J usage is TRBJ1-1, with TRBD1 as a possible D gene (6 bases). Germline V CDR1 and CDR2: DFQATT, SNEGSKA (reference sequence). Between the trimmed V and J ends, which lost 0 bases and 11 bases, there was a span of 25 bases. CDR3 length: 16 amino acids.

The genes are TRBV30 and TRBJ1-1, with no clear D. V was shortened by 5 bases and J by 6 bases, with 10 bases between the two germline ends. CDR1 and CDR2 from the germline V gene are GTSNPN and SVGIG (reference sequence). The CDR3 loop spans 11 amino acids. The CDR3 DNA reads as TGTGCCTGGGAGGAGTCGGCTGAAGCTTTCTTT. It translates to CAWEESAEAFF.

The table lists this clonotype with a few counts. The CDR3 loop reads CASSALAGGYNEQFF. Written as DNA, the CDR3 is TGTGCCAGCAGTGCCTTAGCGGGGGGGTACAATGAGCAGTTCTTC. This chain uses TRBV12-3 or TRBV12-4 with TRBJ2-1, with 11 bases aligning to TRBD2. With V trimmed by 5 bases and J by 4 bases, 4 bases remained unmatched. The CDR3 covers 15 residues.

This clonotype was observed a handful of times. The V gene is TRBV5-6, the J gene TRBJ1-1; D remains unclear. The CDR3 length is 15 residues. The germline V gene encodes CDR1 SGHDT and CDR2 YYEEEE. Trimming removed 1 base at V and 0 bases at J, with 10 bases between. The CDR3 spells CASSLRGGLNTEAFF. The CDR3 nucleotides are TGTGCCAGCAGCTTGCGAGGCGGATTGAACACTGAAGCTTTCTTT.

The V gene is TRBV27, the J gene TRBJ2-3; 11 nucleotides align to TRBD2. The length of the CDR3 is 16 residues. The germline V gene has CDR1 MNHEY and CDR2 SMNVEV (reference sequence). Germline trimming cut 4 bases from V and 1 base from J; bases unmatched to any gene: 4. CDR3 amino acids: CASSSPGLAGTDTQYF. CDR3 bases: TGTGCCAGCAGTTCCCCGGGACTAGCGGGCACAGATACGCAGTATTTT.

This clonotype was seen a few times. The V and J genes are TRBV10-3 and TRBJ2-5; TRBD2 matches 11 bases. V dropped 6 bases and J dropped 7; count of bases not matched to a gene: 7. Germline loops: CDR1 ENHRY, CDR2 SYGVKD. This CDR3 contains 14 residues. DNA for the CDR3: TGTGCCATCAGAGGGACTAGCGGCCCAGGGACCCAGTACTTC. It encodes CAIRGTSGPGTQYF.

In nucleotides, the CDR3 is TGTGCCAGCAGCTCCCCCGGGACACACGTTGCAACTAATGAAAAACTGTTTTTT. It yields the protein CASSSPGTHVATNEKLFF. V usage is TRBV7-9 and J usage is TRBJ1-4, with D possibly TRBD1 on 6 matching bases. CDR1 is SEHNR and CDR2 is FQNEAQ in the germline V gene (reference sequence). V was trimmed by 4 bases and J by 0 bases, leaving 18 bases between them. The CDR3 is made up of 18 amino acids.

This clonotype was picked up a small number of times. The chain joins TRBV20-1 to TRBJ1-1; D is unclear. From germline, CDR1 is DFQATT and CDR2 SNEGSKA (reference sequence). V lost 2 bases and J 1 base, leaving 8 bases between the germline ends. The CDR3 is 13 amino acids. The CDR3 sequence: CSARPQANTEAFF. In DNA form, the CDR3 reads TGCAGTGCTAGACCTCAGGCGAACACTGAAGCTTTCTTT.

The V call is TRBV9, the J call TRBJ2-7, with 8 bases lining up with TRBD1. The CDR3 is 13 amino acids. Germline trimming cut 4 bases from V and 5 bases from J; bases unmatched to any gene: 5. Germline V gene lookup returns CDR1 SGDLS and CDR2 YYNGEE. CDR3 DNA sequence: TGTGCCAGCAGCACTCGGACAGGGAACGAGCAGTACTTC. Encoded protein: CASSTRTGNEQYF.

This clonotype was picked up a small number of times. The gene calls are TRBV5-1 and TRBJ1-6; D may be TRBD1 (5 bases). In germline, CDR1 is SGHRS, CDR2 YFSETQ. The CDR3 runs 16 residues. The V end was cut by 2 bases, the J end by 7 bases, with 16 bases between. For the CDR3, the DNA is TGCGCCAGCAGCTTCCAGCACAGGACCGAGAATTCACCCCTCCACTTT. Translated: CASSFQHRTENSPLHF.